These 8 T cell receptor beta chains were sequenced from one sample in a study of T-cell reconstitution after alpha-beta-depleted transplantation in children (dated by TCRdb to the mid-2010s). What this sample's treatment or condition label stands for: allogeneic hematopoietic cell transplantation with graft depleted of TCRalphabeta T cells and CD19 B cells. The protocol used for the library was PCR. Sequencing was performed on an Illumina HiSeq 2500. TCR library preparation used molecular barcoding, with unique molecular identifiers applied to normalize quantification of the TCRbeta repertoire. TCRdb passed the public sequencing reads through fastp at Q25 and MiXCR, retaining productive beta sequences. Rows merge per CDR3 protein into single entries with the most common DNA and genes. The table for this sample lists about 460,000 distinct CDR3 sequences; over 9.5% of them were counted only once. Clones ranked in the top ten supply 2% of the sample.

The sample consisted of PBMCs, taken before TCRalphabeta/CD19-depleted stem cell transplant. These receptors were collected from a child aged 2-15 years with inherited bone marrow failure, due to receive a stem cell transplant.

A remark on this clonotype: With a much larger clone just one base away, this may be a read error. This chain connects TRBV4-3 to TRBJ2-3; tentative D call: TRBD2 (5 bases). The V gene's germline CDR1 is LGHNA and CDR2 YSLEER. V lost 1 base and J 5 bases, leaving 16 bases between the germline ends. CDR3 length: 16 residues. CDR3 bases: TGCGCCAGCAGCCAAGGGGGTAGCGAGCGAGAAGATACGCAGTATTTT. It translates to CASSQGGSEREDTQYF.

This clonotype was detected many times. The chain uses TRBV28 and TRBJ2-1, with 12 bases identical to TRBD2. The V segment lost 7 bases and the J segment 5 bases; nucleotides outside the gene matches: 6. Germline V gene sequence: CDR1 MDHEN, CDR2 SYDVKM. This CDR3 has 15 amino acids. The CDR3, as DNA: TGTGCCAGCAATCTAGCGGGAGGGCCCAACAATGAGCAGTTCTTC. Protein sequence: CASNLAGGPNNEQFF. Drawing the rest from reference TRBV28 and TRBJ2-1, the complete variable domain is DVKVTQSSRYLVKRTGEKVFLECVQDMDHENMFWYRQDPGLGLRLIYFSYDVKMKEKGDIPEGYSVSREKKERFSLILESASTNQTSMYLCASNLAGGPNNEQFFGPGTRLTVL.

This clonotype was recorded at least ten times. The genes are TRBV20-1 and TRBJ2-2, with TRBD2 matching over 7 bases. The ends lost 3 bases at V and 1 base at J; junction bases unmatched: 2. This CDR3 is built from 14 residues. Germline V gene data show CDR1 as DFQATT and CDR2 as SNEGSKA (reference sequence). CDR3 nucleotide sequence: TGCAGTGCTAGCGGGAGGCGGAACACCGGGGAGCTGTTTTTT. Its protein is CSASGRRNTGELFF.

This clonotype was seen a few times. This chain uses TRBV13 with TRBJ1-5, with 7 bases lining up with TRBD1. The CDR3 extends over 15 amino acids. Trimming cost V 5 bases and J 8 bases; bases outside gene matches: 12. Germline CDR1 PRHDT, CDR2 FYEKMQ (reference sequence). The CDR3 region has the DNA TGTGCCAGCAGCCTCGACCGGGACAGAAGAGAGCCCCAGCATTTT. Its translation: CASSLDRDRREPQHF.

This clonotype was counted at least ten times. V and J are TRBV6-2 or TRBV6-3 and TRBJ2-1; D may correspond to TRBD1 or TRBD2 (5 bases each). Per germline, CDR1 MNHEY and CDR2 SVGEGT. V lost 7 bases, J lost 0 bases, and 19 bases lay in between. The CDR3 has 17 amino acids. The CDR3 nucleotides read TGTGCCAGCAAGGGGATATTTAGCGCAAGCTCCTACAATGAGCAGTTCTTC. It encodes CASKGIFSASSYNEQFF.

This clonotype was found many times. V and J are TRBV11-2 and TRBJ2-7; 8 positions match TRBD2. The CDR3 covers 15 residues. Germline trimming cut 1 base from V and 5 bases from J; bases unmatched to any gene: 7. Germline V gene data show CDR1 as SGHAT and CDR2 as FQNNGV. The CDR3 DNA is TGTGCCAGCAGCTTAGTGGTAGCGGGATTGCACGAGCAGTACTTC. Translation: CASSLVVAGLHEQYF.

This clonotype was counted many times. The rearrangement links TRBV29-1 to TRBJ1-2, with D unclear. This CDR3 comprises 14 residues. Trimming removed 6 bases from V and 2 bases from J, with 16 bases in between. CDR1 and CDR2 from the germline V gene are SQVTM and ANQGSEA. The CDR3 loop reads CSVPKYPGNYGYTF. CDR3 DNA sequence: TGCAGCGTCCCTAAGTATCCGGGGAACTATGGCTACACCTTC.

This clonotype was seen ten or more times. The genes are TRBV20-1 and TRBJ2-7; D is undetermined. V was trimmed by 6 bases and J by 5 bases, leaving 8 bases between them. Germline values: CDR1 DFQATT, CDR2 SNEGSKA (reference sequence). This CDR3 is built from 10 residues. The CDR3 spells CSAVFHEQYF. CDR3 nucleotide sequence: TGCAGTGCAGTCTTCCACGAGCAGTACTTC.